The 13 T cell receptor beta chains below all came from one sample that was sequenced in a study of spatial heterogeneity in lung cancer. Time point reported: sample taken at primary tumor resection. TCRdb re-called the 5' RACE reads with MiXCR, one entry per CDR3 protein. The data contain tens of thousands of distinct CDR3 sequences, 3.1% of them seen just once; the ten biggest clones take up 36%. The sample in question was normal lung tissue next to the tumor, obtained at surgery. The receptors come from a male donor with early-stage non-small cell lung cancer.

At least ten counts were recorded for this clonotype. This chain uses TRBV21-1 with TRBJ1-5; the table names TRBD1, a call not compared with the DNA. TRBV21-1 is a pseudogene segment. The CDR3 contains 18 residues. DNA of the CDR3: TGTGCCAGCAGCAAAGAGGACAGCCGGCTCTATAGCAATCAGCCCCAGCATTTT. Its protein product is CASSKEDSRLYSNQPQHF.

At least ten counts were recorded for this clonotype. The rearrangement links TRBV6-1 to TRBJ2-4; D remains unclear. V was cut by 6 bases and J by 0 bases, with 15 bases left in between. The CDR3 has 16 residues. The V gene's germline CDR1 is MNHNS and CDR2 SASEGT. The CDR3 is CASRATWLLAKNIQYF. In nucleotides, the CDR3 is TGTGCCAGCAGAGCTACTTGGCTACTAGCCAAAAACATTCAGTACTTC.

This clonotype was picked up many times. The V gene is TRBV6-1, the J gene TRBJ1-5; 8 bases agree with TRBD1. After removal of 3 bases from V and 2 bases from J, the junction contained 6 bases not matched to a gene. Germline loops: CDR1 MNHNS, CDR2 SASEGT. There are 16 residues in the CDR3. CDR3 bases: TGTGCCAGCAGTGACGACAGGGGCCGGGGCAATCAGCCCCAGCATTTT. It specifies CASSDDRGRGNQPQHF.

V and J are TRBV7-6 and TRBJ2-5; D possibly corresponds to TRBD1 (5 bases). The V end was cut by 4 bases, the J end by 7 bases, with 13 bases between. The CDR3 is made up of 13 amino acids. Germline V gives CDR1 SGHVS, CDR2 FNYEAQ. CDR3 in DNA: TGTGCCAGCAGCTCCCGGACCCAGGGGACCCAGTACTTC. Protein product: CASSSRTQGTQYF.

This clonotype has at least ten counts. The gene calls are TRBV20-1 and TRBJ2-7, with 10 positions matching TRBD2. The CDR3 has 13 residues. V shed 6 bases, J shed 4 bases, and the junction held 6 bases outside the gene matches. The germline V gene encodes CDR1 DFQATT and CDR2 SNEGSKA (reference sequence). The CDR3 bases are TGCAGTGCAGACTGGACTAGCGGATACGAGCAGTACTTC. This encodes CSADWTSGYEQYF.

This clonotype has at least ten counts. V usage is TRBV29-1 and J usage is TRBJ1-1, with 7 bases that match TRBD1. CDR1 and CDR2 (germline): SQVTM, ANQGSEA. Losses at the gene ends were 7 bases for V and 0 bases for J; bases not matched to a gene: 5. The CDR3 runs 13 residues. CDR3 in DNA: TGCAGCGGAGGGACAGCCATGAACACTGAAGCTTTCTTT. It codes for CSGGTAMNTEAFF.

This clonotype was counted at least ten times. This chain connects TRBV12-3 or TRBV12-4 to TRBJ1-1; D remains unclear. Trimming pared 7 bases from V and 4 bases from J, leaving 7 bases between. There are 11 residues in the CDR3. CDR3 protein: CASIQITEAFF. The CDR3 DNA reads TGTGCCAGCATCCAAATCACTGAAGCTTTCTTT.

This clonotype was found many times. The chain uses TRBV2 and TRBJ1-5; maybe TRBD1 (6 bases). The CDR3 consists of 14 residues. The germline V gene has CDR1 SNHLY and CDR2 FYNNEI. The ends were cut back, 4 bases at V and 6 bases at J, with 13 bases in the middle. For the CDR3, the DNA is TGTGCCAGCAGTGTCTGGGGGCAGGGTCAGCCCCAGCATTTT. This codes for CASSVWGQGQPQHF.

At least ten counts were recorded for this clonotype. In nucleotides, the CDR3 is TGCAGCGTTTCTATTTCAACTAATGAAAAACTGTTTTTT. It encodes CSVSISTNEKLFF. V gene TRBV29-1 combines with J gene TRBJ1-4; no firm D call. V gave up 5 bases and J gave up 0 bases, with 7 bases separating them. Germline V gene lookup returns CDR1 SQVTM and CDR2 ANQGSEA. There are 13 residues in the CDR3.

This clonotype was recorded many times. Here the CDR3 DNA reads TGTGCCAGCAGCTCAGGAGCTGGTTACAGCCGCTACGAGCAGTACTTC. Amino acids: CASSSGAGYSRYEQYF. The chain links TRBV11-2 to TRBJ2-7; D gene unclear. The V gene lost 4 bases and the J gene lost 3 bases, with 19 bases spanning the gap. The germline gives CDR1 SGHAT, CDR2 FQNNGV. The CDR3 runs 16 residues.

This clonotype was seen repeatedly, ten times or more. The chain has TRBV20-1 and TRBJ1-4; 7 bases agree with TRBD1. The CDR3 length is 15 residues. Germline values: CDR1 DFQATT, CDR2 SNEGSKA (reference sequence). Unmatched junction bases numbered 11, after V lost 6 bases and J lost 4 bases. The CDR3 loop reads CSATTPGQLNEKLFF. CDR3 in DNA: TGCAGTGCCACTACGCCGGGACAGCTTAATGAAAAACTGTTTTTT.

Here the CDR3 DNA reads TGTGCCAGCAGCTCTAGAGTTGGGGCAACAAATCAGCCCCAGCATTTT. It is translated as CASSSRVGATNQPQHF. This sequence joins TRBV7-2 and TRBJ1-5; D perhaps matches TRBD1 (5 bases). With 4 bases removed from V and 4 bases from J, the gap between germline ends came to 17 bases. The germline V gene has CDR1 SGHTA and CDR2 FQGNSA. The CDR3 loop spans 16 amino acids.

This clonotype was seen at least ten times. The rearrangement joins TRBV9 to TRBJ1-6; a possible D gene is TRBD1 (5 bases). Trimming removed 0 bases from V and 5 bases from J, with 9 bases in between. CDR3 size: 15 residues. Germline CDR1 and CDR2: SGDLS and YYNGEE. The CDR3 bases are TGTGCCAGCAGCGTAGGGGGGAGTGATAATTCACCCCTCCACTTT. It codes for CASSVGGSDNSPLHF.